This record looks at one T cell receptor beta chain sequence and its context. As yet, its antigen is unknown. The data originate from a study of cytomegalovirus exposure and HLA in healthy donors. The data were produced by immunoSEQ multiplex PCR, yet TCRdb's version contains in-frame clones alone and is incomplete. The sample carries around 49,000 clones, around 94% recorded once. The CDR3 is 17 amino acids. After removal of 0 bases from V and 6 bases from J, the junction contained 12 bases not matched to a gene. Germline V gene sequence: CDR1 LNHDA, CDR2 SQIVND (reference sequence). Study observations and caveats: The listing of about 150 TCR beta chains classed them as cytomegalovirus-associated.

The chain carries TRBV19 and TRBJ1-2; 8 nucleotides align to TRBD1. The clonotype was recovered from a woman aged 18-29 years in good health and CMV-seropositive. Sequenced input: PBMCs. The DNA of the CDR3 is TGTGCCAGTAGTATAGATCAAGGGACAGGAGCGTCCCATGGCTACACCTTC. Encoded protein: CASSIDQGTGASHGYTF.